The subject of this entry is one T cell receptor beta chain. TCRdb's table, derived via immunoSEQ multiplex PCR, lists solely in-frame clones and lacks some. The table lists hundreds of clones, more than 75% of them singletons. This sample is part of a study of brain metastases from non-small cell lung cancer. Germline CDR1 is SGHVS and CDR2 is FQNEAQ. The CDR3 is made up of 17 amino acids. After removal of 1 base from V and 3 bases from J, the junction contained 8 bases not matched to a gene. V is TRBV7-8 and J is TRBJ2-3; TRBD2 aligns across 9 bases. The TCR originated in a donor at least 40 years old with non-small cell lung cancer. The sequencing sample was made of tumor-adjacent normal tissue. This CDR3 reads CASSLDLLAGLTDTQYF. CDR3 bases: TGTGCCAGCAGCTTAGATTTGCTAGCGGGGCTAACAGATACGCAGTATTTT.